Shown below are 24 T cell receptor beta chains from a single sample sequenced in a study of Tregs in tolerant kidney transplant recipients. The table came from immunoSEQ multiplex PCR; TCRdb's copy has only in-frame clones and leaves some out. The sample yields 120,000 or so clones, 92% seen once. The specimen sequenced was CD4+ T cells from blood. These TCRs come from a human donor in good health.

V is TRBV5-4 and J is TRBJ2-7; TRBD2 might be the D (6 bases). V gave up 4 bases and J gave up 2 bases, with 13 bases separating them. The V gene's germline CDR1 is SGHNT and CDR2 YYREEE (reference sequence). The CDR3 totals 14 residues. The DNA of the CDR3 is TGTGCCAGCAGCCCTAGAGCGGGCGCCTACGAGCAGTACTTC. This encodes CASSPRAGAYEQYF.

The genes are TRBV21-1 and TRBJ2-4; the table's D call, TRBD2, was not checked against the DNA. TRBV21-1 is classified as a pseudogene. CDR3 length: 11 residues. Here the CDR3 reads CASRNPVRQYF. The CDR3 coding sequence is TGTGCCAGCAGGAACCCGGTTCGACAGTACTTC.

This rearrangement joins TRBV5-3 to TRBJ1-6; the D gene is possibly TRBD1 (5 bases). TRBV5-3 counts as an open reading frame of uncertain function. Between the trimmed V and J ends, which lost 7 bases and 6 bases, there was a span of 14 bases. This CDR3 is built from 14 residues. CDR3 loop: CARPPGLGNSPLHF. In DNA form, the CDR3 reads TGTGCCAGACCCCCGGGGCTTGGTAATTCACCCCTCCACTTT.

Here the CDR3 DNA reads TGTGCCAGCATCGACAGGGACTACGAGCAGTACTTC. Protein: CASIDRDYEQYF. The chain has TRBV7-9 and TRBJ2-7; 7 nucleotides align to TRBD1. The V and J ends lost 7 bases and 3 bases, in that order; junction bases with no gene match: 3. There are 12 residues in the CDR3. Germline-derived CDR1 and CDR2 are SEHNR and FQNEAQ (reference sequence). The full variable domain, with the rest looked up from reference TRBV7-9 and TRBJ2-7, is DTGVSQNPRHKITKRGQNVTFRCDPISEHNRLYWYRQTLGQGPEFLTYFQNEAQLEKSRLLSDRFSAERPKGSFSTLEIQRTEQGDSAMYLCASIDRDYEQYFGPGTRLTVT.

The chain is built from TRBV11-2 and TRBJ2-4; 7 bases agree with TRBD1. Germline V gene sequence: CDR1 SGHAT, CDR2 FQNNGV. Losses at the gene ends were 3 bases for V and 1 base for J; bases not matched to a gene: 6. The CDR3 length is 16 residues. The CDR3 DNA follows: TGTGCCAGCAGCTTCTATCTGACAGGGGCCAAAAACATTCAGTACTTC. As protein: CASSFYLTGAKNIQYF.

The sample holds one count of this clone. The chain couples TRBV18 to TRBJ2-7; 10 positions match TRBD2. Germline-derived CDR1 and CDR2 are KGHSH and LQKENI. Germline trimming cut 5 bases from V and 4 bases from J; bases unmatched to any gene: 5. The CDR3 consists of 14 residues. The CDR3 region is CASSFGTSEYEQYF. The CDR3 nucleotides are TGTGCCAGCTCATTTGGGACTAGCGAGTACGAGCAGTACTTC.

The rearrangement links TRBV21-1 to TRBJ1-6. TRBV21-1 is a pseudogene. CDR3 size: 14 residues. CDR3 coding DNA: TGTGCCAGCAGCATGGTGGGACGGGAGTCACCCCTCCACTTT. Amino acid sequence: CASSMVGRESPLHF.

The chain combines TRBV7-2 with TRBJ1-1, with 7 bases lining up with TRBD1. CDR1 SGHTA and CDR2 FQGNSA come from the germline V gene. The length of the CDR3 is 12 residues. V was clipped by 5 bases and J by 7 bases; unmatched bases: 4. In DNA form, the CDR3 reads TGTGCCAGCAGCCGACAGGGTATTGAAGCTTTCTTT. This encodes CASSRQGIEAFF.

This chain uses TRBV6-1 with TRBJ1-1; no clear D gene. CDR1 is MNHNS and CDR2 is SASEGT in the germline V gene. The V end was cut by 6 bases, the J end by 10 bases, with 18 bases between. The CDR3 length is 13 residues. The CDR3 sequence is CASRSGPRGGAFF. In DNA form, the CDR3 reads TGTGCCAGCAGGTCCGGGCCCCGGGGTGGAGCTTTCTTT.

This sequence joins TRBV7-8 and TRBJ2-5; D gene unclear. Deletions cut 4 bases from V and 5 bases from J, with 17 bases between. Germline CDR1 SGHVS, CDR2 FQNEAQ. The CDR3 spans 15 residues. Here the CDR3 DNA reads TGTGCCAGCAGCTCCGACCTCCGGCTTTGGGAGACCCAGTACTTC. It codes for CASSSDLRLWETQYF.

The genes are TRBV10-3 and TRBJ1-5; 8 nucleotides align to TRBD1. CDR1 is ENHRY and CDR2 is SYGVKD in the germline V gene. The CDR3 is made up of 15 amino acids. Trimming removed 0 bases from V and 9 bases from J; junction bases left unmatched: 7. CDR3 amino acids: CAISESSGGVGPQHF. CDR3 DNA: TGTGCCATCAGTGAGTCCTCAGGGGGCGTGGGGCCCCAGCATTTT.

This chain connects TRBV5-4 to TRBJ2-5; 8 nucleotides align to TRBD1. Unmatched junction bases numbered 9, after V lost 3 bases and J lost 5 bases. Looked up from germline, CDR1 is SGHNT and CDR2 is YYREEE (reference sequence). This CDR3 has 15 amino acids. The CDR3 nucleotides are TGTGCCAGCAGCTCCGGGACAGGATTTTCGGAGACCCAGTACTTC. Protein product: CASSSGTGFSETQYF.

The genes are TRBV4-2 and TRBJ2-7; 8 bases line up with TRBD2. In germline, CDR1 is LGHNA, CDR2 YNFKEQ. The trim removed 6 bases at V and 2 bases at J, leaving 6 bases unmatched. The CDR3 spans 14 residues. CDR3 DNA sequence: TGTGCCAGCAGTGCAGCGGGAGAAGCCTACGAGCAGTACTTC. The encoded protein is CASSAAGEAYEQYF.

In regard to this clone: Other DNA variants within this sample encode the same CDR3. The V call is TRBV2, the J call TRBJ1-5; D might be TRBD1 (6 bases). The CDR3 is made up of 14 amino acids. The V end was cut by 6 bases, the J end by 1 base, with 10 bases between. Germline lookup yields CDR1 SNHLY and CDR2 FYNNEI. CDR3 in DNA: TGTGCCAGCAGCGGACAGACAAGCAATCAGCCCCAGCATTTT. It translates to CASSGQTSNQPQHF.

The chain joins TRBV18 to TRBJ2-6; 8 bases are a match to TRBD1. In germline, CDR1 is KGHSH, CDR2 LQKENI. The J segment lost 2 bases and the V segment lost 4 bases, leaving 7 bases of the junction unmatched. The CDR3 totals 17 residues. CDR3: CASSHGQGPPGANVLTF. In DNA, the CDR3 is TGTGCCAGCTCACATGGACAGGGCCCCCCTGGGGCCAACGTCCTGACTTTC.

The chain couples TRBV4-1 to TRBJ1-1; 7 nucleotides line up with TRBD1. Germline CDR1 MGHRA, CDR2 YSYEKL. The CDR3 spans 18 residues. J gave up 2 bases and V 0 bases, and 12 bases lay outside the gene matches. CDR3 sequence: CASSQDPLGQQTNTEAFF. As DNA, the CDR3 is TGCGCCAGCAGCCAAGACCCCCTGGGACAGCAGACCAACACTGAAGCTTTCTTT.

V is TRBV13 and J is TRBJ1-1; the D gene is possibly TRBD1 (5 bases). The CDR3 length is 16 residues. CDR1 and CDR2 from the germline V gene are PRHDT and FYEKMQ (reference sequence). Trimming took 4 bases from V and 2 from J, leaving 17 bases between them. CDR3 sequence reads: CASSSRAGRGNTEAFF. The CDR3 DNA follows: TGTGCCAGCAGCTCACGGGCGGGGAGGGGCAACACTGAAGCTTTCTTT. Drawing the rest from reference TRBV13 and TRBJ1-1, the complete variable domain is AAGVIQSPRHLIKEKRETATLKCYPIPRHDTVYWYQQGPGQDPQFLISFYEKMQSDKGSIPDRFSAQQFSDYHSELNMSSLELGDSALYFCASSSRAGRGNTEAFFGQGTRLTVV.

The rearrangement links TRBV11-2 to TRBJ2-3; 7 positions match TRBD2. The trim removed 2 bases at V and 3 bases at J, leaving 8 bases unmatched. This CDR3 is built from 16 residues. CDR1 SGHAT and CDR2 FQNNGV come from the germline V gene. In nucleotides, the CDR3 is TGTGCCAGCAGCTTAACGAGCGGGATAGGTACAGATACGCAGTATTTT. Translation gives CASSLTSGIGTDTQYF.

V and J are TRBV11-3 and TRBJ2-5; 10 bases agree with TRBD2. V lost 3 bases and J lost 2; bases outside the gene matches: 12. This CDR3 contains 18 residues. Germline values: CDR1 SGHNT, CDR2 YENEEA. The CDR3 loop reads CASSLGKLAGAYQETQYF. The CDR3 DNA reads as TGTGCCAGCAGCTTGGGGAAGCTAGCGGGAGCATATCAAGAGACCCAGTACTTC.

This sequence joins TRBV6-1 and TRBJ1-4; D is ambiguous. Germline V lookup: CDR1 MNHNS, CDR2 SASEGT. The ends were cut back, 2 bases at V and 0 bases at J, with 10 bases in the middle. CDR3 length: 16 residues. As DNA, the CDR3 is TGTGCCAGCAGTGAACCCGGGCATCCAACTAATGAAAAACTGTTTTTT. Protein sequence: CASSEPGHPTNEKLFF.

The chain combines TRBV5-1 with TRBJ2-1; D is perhaps TRBD1 (5 bases). V lost 4 bases, J lost 0 bases, and 14 bases lay in between. The germline V gene encodes CDR1 SGHRS and CDR2 YFSETQ. The CDR3 spans 16 residues. CDR3 amino acids: CASSPGVQGSYNEQFF. The CDR3 DNA is TGCGCCAGCAGCCCTGGGGTCCAGGGCTCCTACAATGAGCAGTTCTTC.

The chain has TRBV6-5 and TRBJ1-3, with D possibly being TRBD1 (5 bases). The CDR3 loop spans 15 amino acids. Trimming pared 7 bases from V and 6 bases from J, leaving 19 bases between. Germline CDR1 and CDR2: MNHEY and SVGAGI. This CDR3 reads CASTLRGGRENTIYF. The CDR3 bases are TGTGCCAGCACCCTTCGGGGCGGCCGAGAAAACACCATATATTTT.

The chain recombines TRBV4-1 with TRBJ1-1, with D perhaps matching TRBD1 (5 bases). This CDR3 has 16 residues. Germline assignment: CDR1 MGHRA and CDR2 YSYEKL. V gave up 5 bases and J gave up 5 bases, with 21 bases separating them. CDR3 bases: TGCGCCAGCAGCTTACCAGGGACGGACCCGAGGACTGAAGCTTTCTTT. The encoded protein is CASSLPGTDPRTEAFF.

The genes are TRBV19 and TRBJ1-6; weak D call: TRBD1 (6 bases). CDR1 and CDR2 from the germline V gene are LNHDA and SQIVND (reference sequence). The CDR3 sequence is 14 residues long. V was cut by 6 bases and J by 5 bases, with 11 bases left in between. The CDR3 is CASRPRDNNSPLHF. DNA for the CDR3: TGTGCCAGTAGACCCCGGGACAATAATTCACCCCTCCACTTT.